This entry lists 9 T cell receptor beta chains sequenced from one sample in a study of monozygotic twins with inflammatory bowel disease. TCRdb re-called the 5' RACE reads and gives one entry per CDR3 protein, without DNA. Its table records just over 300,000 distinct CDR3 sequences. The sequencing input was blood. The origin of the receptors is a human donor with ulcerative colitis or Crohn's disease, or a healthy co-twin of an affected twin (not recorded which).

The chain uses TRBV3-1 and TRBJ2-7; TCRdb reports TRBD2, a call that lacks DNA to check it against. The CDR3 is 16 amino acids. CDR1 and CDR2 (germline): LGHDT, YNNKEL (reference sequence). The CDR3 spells CASSQDERGSTYEQYF.

CDR3: CASSRTATSYEQYF. The chain couples TRBV12-3 or TRBV12-4 to TRBJ2-7; the D call from TCRdb, TRBD1, cannot be confirmed without DNA. The CDR3 sequence is 14 residues long.

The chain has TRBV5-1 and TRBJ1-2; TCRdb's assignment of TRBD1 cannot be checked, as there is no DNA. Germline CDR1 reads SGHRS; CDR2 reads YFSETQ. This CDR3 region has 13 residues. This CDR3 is CASTLQGAYGYTF.

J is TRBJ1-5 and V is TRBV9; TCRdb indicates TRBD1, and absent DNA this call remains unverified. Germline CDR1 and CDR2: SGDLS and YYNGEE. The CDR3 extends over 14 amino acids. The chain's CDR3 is CASSAGTINQPQHF.

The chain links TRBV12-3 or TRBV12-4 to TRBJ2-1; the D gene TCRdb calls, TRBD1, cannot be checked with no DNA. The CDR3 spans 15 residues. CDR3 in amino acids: CASSSDSSKNREQFF.

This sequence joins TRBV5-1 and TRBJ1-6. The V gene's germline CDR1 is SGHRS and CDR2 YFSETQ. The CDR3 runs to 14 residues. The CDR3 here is CASTGPEDNSPLHF. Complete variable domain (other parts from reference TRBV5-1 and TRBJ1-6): KAGVTQTPRYLIKTRGQQVTLSCSPISGHRSVSWYQQTPGQGLQFLFEYFSETQRNKGNFPGRFSGRQFSNSRSEMNVSTLELGDSALYLCASTGPEDNSPLHFGNGTRLTVT.

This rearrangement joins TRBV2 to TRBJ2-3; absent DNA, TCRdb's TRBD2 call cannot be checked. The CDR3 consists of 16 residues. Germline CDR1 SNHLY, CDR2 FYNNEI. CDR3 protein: CASSPASGSYTDTQYF.

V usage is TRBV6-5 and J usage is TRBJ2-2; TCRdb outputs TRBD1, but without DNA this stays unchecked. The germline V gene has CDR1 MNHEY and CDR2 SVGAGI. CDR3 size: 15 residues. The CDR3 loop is CASSYWQGAGGELFF.

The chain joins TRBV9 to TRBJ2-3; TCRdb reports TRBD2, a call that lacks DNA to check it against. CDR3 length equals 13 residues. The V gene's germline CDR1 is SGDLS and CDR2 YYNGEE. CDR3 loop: CASSTGTSGTQYF.